Given below is one TCR beta chain in context. No antigen is known for it. Naive CD8 cells comprised CD45RO-negative, CCR7-positively selected cells, excluding terminally differentiated effector memory CD45RA+ cells. The study drew all its donors from Caucasian adults living in Nashville, Tennessee. This specimen comes from a study of shared clonotypes between healthy human individuals. The wider study: Contributing individuals were a couple of females and three males aged 18 to 49. CD8 memory received one plate per donor, CD8 naive two, CD4 memory three and CD4 naive three.

Assay used: immunoSEQ multiplex PCR; TCRdb lists only in-frame clones, some missing. The table lists nearly 2 million clones, roughly 94% of them singletons. Whole-study findings and limits: Depth was large, yet rarefaction showed that sorted-subset sequencing was incomplete.

This clonotype was sampled from a man between 18 and 35 years old in good health. Material: naive CD8+ T cells sorted from blood.

CDR3 region: CASSPGRDIDTGELFF. CDR3 sequence (DNA): TGTGCCAGCAGCCCGGGGCGGGACATCGACACCGGGGAGCTGTTTTTT. The genes are TRBV7-6 and TRBJ2-2, with D perhaps being TRBD1 or TRBD2 (6 bases each). The germline gives CDR1 SGHVS, CDR2 FNYEAQ. This CDR3 region has 16 residues. V dropped 5 bases and J dropped 3 bases, with 16 bases sitting between them.